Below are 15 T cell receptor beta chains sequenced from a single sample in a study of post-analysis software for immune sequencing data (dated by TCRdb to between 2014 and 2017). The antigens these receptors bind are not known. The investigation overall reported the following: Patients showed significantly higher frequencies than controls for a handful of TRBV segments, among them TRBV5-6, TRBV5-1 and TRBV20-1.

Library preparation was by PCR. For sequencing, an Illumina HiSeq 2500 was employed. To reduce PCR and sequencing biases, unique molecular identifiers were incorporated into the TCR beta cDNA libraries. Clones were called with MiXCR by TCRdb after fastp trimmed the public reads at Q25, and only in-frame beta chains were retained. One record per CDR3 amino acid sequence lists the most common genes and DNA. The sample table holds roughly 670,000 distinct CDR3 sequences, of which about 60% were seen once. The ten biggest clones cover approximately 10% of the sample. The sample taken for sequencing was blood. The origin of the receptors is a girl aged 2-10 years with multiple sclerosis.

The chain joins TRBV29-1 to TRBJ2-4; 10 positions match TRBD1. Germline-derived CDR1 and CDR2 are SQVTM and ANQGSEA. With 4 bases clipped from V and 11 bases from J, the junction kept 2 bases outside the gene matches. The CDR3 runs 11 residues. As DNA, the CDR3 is TGCAGCGTTGGGACAGGGGGGGTTCAGTACTTC. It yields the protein CSVGTGGVQYF. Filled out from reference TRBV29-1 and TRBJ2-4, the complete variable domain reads SAVISQKPSRDICQRGTSLTIQCQVDSQVTMMFWYRQQPGQSLTLIATANQGSEATYESGFVIDKFPISRPNLTFSTLTVSNMSPEDSSIYLCSVGTGGVQYFGAGTRLSVL.

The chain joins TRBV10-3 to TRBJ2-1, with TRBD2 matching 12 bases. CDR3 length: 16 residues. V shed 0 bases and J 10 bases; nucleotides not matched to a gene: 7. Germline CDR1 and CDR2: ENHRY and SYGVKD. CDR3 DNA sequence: TGTGCCATCAGTGAGTCAGGCCTAGCGGGGGGGCACGAGCAGTTCTTC. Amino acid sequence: CAISESGLAGGHEQFF.

CDR3 amino acids: CASKGGYSTYEQYF. The CDR3 nucleotides are TGTGCCAGCAAGGGAGGGTACAGCACCTACGAGCAGTACTTC. The J gene is TRBJ2-7, the V gene TRBV11-2; 7 bases map to TRBD2. Germline loops: CDR1 SGHAT, CDR2 FQNNGV. V lost 7 bases, J lost 2 bases, and 8 bases stayed unmatched. This CDR3 has 14 residues.

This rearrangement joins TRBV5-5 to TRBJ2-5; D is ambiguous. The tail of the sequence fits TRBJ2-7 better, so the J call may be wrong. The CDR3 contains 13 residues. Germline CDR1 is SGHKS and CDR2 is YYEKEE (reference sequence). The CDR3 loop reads CASSLGLFYEQYF. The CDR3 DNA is TGTGCCAGCAGCTTGGGTCTGTTCTACGAGCAGTACTTC.

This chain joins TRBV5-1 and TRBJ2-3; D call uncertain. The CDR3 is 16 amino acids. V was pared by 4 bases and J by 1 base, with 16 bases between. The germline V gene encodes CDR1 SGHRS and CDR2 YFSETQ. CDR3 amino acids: CASSVSSGSRTDTQYF. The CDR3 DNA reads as TGCGCCAGCAGCGTGTCCTCAGGAAGCCGCACAGATACGCAGTATTTT.

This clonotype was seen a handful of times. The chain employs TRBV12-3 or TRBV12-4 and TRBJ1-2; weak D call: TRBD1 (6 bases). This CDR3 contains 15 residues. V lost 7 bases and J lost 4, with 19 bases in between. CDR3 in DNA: TGTGCCAGCACCCATCTCGGGGGCGTGGGCTATGGCTACACCTTC. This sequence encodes CASTHLGGVGYGYTF.

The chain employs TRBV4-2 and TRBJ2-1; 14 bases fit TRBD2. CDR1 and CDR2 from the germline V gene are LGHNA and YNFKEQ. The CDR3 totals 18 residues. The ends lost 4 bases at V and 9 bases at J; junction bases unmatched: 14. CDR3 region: CASSRPTPGLAGVGEQFF. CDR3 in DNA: TGTGCCAGCAGCCGTCCAACGCCGGGACTAGCGGGAGTTGGTGAGCAGTTCTTC.

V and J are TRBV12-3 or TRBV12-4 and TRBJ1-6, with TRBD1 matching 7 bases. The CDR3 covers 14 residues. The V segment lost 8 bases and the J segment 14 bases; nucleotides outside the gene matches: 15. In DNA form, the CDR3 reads TGTGCCAGCCCCGGAGGGGGCAGGGGTCCTACCCTCCACTTT. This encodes CASPGGGRGPTLHF.

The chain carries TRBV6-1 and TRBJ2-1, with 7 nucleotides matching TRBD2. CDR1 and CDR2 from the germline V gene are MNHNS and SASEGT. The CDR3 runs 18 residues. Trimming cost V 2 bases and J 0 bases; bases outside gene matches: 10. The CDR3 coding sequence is TGTGCCAGCAGTGAATTGATGAGAGCGGGACCCTCCTACAATGAGCAGTTCTTC. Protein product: CASSELMRAGPSYNEQFF.

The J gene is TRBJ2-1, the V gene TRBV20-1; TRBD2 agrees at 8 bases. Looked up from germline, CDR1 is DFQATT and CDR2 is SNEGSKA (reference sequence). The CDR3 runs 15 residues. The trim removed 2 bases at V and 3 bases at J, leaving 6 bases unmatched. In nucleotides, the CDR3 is TGCAGTGCTAGACTGAGCGGGAGCTACTACAATGAGCAGTTCTTC. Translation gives CSARLSGSYYNEQFF.

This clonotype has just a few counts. CDR3 amino acids: CAISERQGWTQETQYF. CDR3 nucleotides: TGTGCCATCAGTGAGCGACAGGGATGGACTCAAGAGACCCAGTACTTC. This sequence joins TRBV10-3 and TRBJ2-5, with 7 bases lining up with TRBD1. Trimming at V came to 2 bases and at J to 2 bases, leaving 8 bases not matched to a gene. The CDR3 is 16 amino acids. Per germline, CDR1 ENHRY and CDR2 SYGVKD.

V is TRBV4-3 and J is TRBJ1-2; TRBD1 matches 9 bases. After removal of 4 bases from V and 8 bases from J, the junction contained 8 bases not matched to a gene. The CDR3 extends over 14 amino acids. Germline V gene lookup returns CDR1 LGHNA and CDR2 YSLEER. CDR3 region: CASSPLGQGEGYTF. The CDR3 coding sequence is TGCGCCAGCAGCCCACTGGGACAGGGTGAGGGCTACACCTTC.

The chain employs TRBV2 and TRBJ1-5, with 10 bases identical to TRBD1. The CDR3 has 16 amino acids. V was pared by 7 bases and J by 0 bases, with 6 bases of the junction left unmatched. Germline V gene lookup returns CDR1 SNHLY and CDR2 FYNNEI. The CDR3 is CASTRTGGNSNQPQHF. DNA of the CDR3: TGTGCCAGCACAAGGACAGGGGGTAATAGCAATCAGCCCCAGCATTTT.

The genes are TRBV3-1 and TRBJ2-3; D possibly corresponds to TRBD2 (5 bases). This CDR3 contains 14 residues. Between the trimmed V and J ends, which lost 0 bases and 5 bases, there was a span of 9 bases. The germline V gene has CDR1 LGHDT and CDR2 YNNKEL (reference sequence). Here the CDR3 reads CASSQDRRGDTQYF. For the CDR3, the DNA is TGTGCCAGCAGCCAAGATCGCCGGGGAGATACGCAGTATTTT.

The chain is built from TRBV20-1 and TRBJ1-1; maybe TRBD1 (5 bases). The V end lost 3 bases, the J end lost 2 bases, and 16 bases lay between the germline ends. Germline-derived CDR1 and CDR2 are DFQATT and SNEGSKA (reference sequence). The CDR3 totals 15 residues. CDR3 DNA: TGCAGTGCTAGTGATTCCGGGACGGCAAACACTGAAGCTTTCTTT. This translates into CSASDSGTANTEAFF.